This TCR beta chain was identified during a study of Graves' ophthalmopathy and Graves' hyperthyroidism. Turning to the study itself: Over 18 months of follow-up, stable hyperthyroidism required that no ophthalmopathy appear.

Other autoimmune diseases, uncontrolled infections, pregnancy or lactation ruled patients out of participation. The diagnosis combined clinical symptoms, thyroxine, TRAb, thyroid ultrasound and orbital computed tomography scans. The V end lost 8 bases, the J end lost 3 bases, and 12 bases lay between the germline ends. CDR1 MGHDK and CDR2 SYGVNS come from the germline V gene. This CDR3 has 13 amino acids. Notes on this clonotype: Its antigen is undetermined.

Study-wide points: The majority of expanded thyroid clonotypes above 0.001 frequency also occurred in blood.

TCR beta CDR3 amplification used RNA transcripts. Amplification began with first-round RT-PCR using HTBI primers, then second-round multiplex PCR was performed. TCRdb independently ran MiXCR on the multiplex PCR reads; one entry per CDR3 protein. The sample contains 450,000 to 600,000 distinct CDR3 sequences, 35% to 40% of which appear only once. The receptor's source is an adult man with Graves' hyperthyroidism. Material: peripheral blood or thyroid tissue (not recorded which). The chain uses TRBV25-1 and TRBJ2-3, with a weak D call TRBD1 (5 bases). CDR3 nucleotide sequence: TGTGCCAGCGGGCAGGGTTATACAGATACGCAGTATTTT. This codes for CASGQGYTDTQYF.